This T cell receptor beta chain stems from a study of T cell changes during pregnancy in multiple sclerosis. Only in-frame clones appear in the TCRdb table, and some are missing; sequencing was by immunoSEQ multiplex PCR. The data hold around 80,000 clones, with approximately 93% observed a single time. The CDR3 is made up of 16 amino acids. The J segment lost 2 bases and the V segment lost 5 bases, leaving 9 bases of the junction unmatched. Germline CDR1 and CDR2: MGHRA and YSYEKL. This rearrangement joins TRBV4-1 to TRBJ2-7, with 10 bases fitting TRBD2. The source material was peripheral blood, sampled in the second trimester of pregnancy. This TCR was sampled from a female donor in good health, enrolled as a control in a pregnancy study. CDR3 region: CASSDRLAGSPYEQYF. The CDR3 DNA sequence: TGCGCCAGCAGCGACAGACTAGCGGGCTCACCCTACGAGCAGTACTTC.